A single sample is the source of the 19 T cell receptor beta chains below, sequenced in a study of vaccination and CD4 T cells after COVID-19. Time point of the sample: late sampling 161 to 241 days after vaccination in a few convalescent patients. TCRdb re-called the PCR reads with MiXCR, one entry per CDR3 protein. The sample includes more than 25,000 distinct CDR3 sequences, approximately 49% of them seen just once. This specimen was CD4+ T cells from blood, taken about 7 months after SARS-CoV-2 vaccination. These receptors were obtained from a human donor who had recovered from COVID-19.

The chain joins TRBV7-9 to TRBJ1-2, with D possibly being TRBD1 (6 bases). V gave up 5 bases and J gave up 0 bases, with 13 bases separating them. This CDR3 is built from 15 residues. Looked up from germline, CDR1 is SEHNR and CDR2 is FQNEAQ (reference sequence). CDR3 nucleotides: TGTGCCAGCAGCCTAGGACAGTCCCCTAACTATGGCTACACCTTC. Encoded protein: CASSLGQSPNYGYTF.

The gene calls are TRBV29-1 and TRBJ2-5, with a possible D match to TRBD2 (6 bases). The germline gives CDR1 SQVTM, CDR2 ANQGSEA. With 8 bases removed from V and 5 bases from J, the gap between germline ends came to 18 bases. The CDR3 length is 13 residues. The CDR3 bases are TGCAGCCTCCAAACGGGTACTAGCGAGACCCAGTACTTC. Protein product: CSLQTGTSETQYF.

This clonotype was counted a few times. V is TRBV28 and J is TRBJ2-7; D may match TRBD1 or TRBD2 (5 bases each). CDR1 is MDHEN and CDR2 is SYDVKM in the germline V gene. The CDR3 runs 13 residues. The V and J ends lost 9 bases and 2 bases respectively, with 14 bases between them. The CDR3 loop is CASYDRGPYEQYF. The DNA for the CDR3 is TGTGCCAGTTACGACCGGGGCCCCTACGAGCAGTACTTC.

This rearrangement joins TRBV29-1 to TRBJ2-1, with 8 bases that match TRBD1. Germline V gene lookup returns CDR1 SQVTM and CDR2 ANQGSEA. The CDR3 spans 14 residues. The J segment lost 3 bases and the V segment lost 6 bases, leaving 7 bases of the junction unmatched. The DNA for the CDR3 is TGCAGCGTCTCGGCACAGGGGGACTACAATGAGCAGTTCTTC. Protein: CSVSAQGDYNEQFF.

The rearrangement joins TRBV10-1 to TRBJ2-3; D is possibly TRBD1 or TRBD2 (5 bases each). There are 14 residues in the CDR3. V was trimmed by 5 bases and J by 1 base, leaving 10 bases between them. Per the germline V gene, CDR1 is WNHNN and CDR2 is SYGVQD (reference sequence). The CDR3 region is CASSYGARTDTQYF. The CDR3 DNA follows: TGCGCCAGCAGTTACGGGGCACGCACAGATACGCAGTATTTT.

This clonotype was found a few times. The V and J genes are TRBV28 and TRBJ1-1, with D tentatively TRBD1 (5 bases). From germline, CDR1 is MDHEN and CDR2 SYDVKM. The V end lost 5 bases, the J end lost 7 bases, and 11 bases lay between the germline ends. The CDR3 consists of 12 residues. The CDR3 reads CASSTMQGEAFF. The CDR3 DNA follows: TGTGCCAGCAGTACAATGCAGGGTGAAGCTTTCTTT.

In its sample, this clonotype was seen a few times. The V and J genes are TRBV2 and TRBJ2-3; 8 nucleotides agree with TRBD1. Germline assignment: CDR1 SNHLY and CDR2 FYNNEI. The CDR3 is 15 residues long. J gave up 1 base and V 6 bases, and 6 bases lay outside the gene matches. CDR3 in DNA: TGTGCCAGCAGAGTGGACAGGGAGCGCACAGATACGCAGTATTTT. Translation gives CASRVDRERTDTQYF.

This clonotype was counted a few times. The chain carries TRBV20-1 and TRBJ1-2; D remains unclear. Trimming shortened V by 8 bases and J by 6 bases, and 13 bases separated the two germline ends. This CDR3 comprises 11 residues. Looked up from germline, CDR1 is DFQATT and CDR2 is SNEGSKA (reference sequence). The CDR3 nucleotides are TGCAGTACATACCAGGAAGATGGCTACACCTTC. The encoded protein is CSTYQEDGYTF.

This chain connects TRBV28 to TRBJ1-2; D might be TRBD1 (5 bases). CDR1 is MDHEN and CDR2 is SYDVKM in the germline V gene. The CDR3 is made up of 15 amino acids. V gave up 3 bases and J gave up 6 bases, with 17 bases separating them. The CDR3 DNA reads TGTGCCAGCAGTTTTGGGGGGGAGATTGCGAATGGCTACACCTTC. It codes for CASSFGGEIANGYTF.

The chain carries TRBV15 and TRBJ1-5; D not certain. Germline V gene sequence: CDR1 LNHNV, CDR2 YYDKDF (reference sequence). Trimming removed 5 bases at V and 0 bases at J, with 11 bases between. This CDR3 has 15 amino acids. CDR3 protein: CATSDHDYSNQPQHF. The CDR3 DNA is TGTGCCACCAGCGACCACGACTATAGCAATCAGCCCCAGCATTTT.

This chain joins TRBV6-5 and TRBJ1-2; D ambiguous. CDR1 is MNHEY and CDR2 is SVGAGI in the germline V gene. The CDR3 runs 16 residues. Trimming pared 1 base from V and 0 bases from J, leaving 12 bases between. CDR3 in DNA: TGTGCCAGCAGTTACTTGGACGATTCCCCTAACTATGGCTACACCTTC. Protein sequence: CASSYLDDSPNYGYTF.

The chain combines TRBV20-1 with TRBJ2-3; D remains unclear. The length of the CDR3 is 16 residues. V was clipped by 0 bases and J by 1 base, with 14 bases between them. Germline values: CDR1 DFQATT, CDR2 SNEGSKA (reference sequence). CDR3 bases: TGCAGTGCTAGAGATGGGCGGAATACTGGCACAGATACGCAGTATTTT. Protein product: CSARDGRNTGTDTQYF.

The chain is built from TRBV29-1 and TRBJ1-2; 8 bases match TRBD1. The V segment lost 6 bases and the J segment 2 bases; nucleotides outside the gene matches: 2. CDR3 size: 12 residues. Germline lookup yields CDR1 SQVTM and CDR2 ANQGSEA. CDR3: CSVGQGNYGYTF. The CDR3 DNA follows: TGCAGCGTAGGACAGGGAAACTATGGCTACACCTTC. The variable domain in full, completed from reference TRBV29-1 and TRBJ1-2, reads SAVISQKPSRDICQRGTSLTIQCQVDSQVTMMFWYRQQPGQSLTLIATANQGSEATYESGFVIDKFPISRPNLTFSTLTVSNMSPEDSSIYLCSVGQGNYGYTFGSGTRLTVV.

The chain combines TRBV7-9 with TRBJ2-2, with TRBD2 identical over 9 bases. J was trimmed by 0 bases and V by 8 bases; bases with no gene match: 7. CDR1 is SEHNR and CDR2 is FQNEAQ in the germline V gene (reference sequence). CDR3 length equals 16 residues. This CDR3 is CASPILAGTNTGELFF. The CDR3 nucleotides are TGTGCCAGCCCCATCCTAGCGGGGACGAACACCGGGGAGCTGTTTTTT.

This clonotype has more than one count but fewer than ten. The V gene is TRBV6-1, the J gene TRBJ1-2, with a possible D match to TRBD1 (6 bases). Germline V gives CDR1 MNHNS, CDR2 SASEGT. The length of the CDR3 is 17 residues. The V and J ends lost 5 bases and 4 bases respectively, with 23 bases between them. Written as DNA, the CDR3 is TGTGCCAGCAGTCGAGAGAGCCTACAGGGAAAGAGCTATGGCTACACCTTC. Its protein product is CASSRESLQGKSYGYTF.

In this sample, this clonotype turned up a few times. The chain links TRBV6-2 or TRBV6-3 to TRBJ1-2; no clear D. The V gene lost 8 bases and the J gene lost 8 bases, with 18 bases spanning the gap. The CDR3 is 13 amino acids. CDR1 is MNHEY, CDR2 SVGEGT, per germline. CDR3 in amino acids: CASQRGPGPGYTF. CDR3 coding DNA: TGTGCCAGCCAACGCGGACCCGGTCCCGGCTACACCTTC.

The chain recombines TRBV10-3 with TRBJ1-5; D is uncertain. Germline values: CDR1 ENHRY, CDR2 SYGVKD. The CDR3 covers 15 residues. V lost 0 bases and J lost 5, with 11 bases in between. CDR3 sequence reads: CAISESNIMDQPQHF. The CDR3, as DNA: TGTGCCATCAGTGAGTCGAACATCATGGATCAGCCCCAGCATTTT.

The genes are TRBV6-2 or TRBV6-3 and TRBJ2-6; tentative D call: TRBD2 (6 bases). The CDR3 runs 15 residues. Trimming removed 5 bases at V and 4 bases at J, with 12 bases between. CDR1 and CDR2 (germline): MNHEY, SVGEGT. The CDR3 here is CASSPRGSGANVLTF. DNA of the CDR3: TGTGCCAGCAGTCCGCGGGGATCCGGGGCCAACGTCCTGACTTTC.

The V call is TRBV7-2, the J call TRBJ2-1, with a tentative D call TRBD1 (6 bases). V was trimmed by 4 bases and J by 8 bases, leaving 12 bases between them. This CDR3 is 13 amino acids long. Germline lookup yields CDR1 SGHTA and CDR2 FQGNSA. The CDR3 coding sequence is TGTGCCAGCAGCTCAGTAGGGGGTGATGAGCAGTTCTTC. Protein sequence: CASSSVGGDEQFF.